This TCR beta chain was captured by sequencing in a study of T cell responses to AZD1222 COVID-19 vaccine. Study results and limitations: In all cases, repertoires were sampled only after the peak T cell response. A mostly white British donor set with more females was recruited, and clonal diversity was possibly underestimated.

To note about this clone: Antigen specificity is unknown.

Sequenced by immunoSEQ multiplex PCR; TCRdb stores in-frame clones only, minus some. The sample holds about 100,000 clones; approximately 87% are singletons and the top ten take about 2.5%. This receptor was identified in an adult in good health. The sequences come from peripheral blood, collected on day 0 of AZD1222 vaccination.

DNA for the CDR3: TGCGCCAGCATGACCGACAGAAACACCGGGGAGCTGTTTTTT. It codes for CASMTDRNTGELFF. The rearrangement uses TRBV5-1 and TRBJ2-2; possibly TRBD1 for D (5 bases). V lost 6 bases to trimming and J lost 2 bases, with 11 bases between them. CDR1 is SGHRS, CDR2 YFSETQ, per germline. The CDR3 totals 14 residues.